These 15 T cell receptor beta chains came from one sample sequenced in a study of T cell repertoires in cytomegalovirus infection. The antigens for these receptors are not known. TCRdb re-analysed the reads in MiXCR, keeping a single row per CDR3 protein. The repertoire consists of roughly 920,000 distinct CDR3 sequences, with roughly 31% occurring once and the leading ten covering about an eighth. The sample in question was cultured CD8+ T cells from PBMCs, obtained from culture after CMV antigen stimulation. The receptors were gathered from a human donor in good health (CMV status not recorded). Some clones in this sample may be carry-over from other donors' samples.

This sequence joins TRBV7-9 and TRBJ2-2, with D maybe TRBD1 (5 bases). With 5 bases removed from V and 1 base from J, the gap between germline ends came to 8 bases. Germline-derived CDR1 and CDR2 are SEHNR and FQNEAQ (reference sequence). CDR3 length equals 14 residues. Here the CDR3 reads CASSAQGNTGELFF. The CDR3 DNA is TGTGCCAGCAGCGCCCAGGGGAACACCGGGGAGCTGTTTTTT.

CDR3 bases: TGTGCCAGCAGCCCCTCTAGCGGAGCACTGGCCTACGAGCAGTACTTC. Amino acid sequence: CASSPSSGALAYEQYF. The chain uses TRBV27 and TRBJ2-7; 7 bases agree with TRBD2. The length of the CDR3 is 16 residues. V lost 6 bases to trimming and J lost 2 bases; unmatched junction nucleotides: 13. Germline CDR1 reads MNHEY; CDR2 reads SMNVEV (reference sequence).

The V and J genes are TRBV6-2 or TRBV6-3 and TRBJ2-7; 12 positions match TRBD2. The CDR3 consists of 16 residues. Germline V gene lookup returns CDR1 MNHEY and CDR2 SVGEGT. With V trimmed by 3 bases and J by 1 base, 4 bases remained unmatched. The CDR3 reads CASSYRLAGGSYEQYV. CDR3 sequence (DNA): TGTGCCAGCAGTTATCGTCTAGCGGGGGGGTCCTACGAGCAGTACGTC.

The DNA for the CDR3 is TGTGCCAGCAGCTTTGGGCCACTAGCTGCGCAGTATTTT. It encodes CASSFGPLAAQYF. The rearrangement joins TRBV7-6 to TRBJ2-3; D possibly corresponds to TRBD2 (6 bases). This CDR3 is 13 amino acids long. Deletions cut 3 bases from V and 10 bases from J, with 14 bases between. Germline lookup yields CDR1 SGHVS and CDR2 FNYEAQ.

The gene calls are TRBV19 and TRBJ2-1; possibly TRBD1 for D (6 bases). The V and J ends lost 4 bases and 10 bases respectively, with 14 bases between them. This CDR3 spans 13 amino acids. The germline gives CDR1 LNHDA, CDR2 SQIVND (reference sequence). The CDR3 region is CASSTWDTQEQFF. CDR3 in DNA: TGTGCCAGTAGTACCTGGGACACCCAGGAGCAGTTCTTC.

This clonotype has a count of ten or more. This chain joins TRBV7-6 and TRBJ2-3, with D maybe TRBD2 (5 bases). From germline, CDR1 is SGHVS and CDR2 FNYEAQ. There are 15 residues in the CDR3. V was trimmed by 3 bases and J by 8 bases, leaving 18 bases between them. CDR3 nucleotide sequence: TGTGCCAGCAGCTTGGCTCCTAGAGGGATAGGTACGCAGTATTTT. It codes for CASSLAPRGIGTQYF.

V usage is TRBV13 and J usage is TRBJ2-7, with D perhaps matching TRBD1 (6 bases). The CDR3 sequence is 15 residues long. Trimming took off 0 bases at V and 4 bases at J, with 13 bases between the two ends. Germline assignment: CDR1 PRHDT and CDR2 FYEKMQ (reference sequence). CDR3 in amino acids: CASSLGGAGEYEQYF. The CDR3 DNA reads as TGTGCCAGCAGCTTAGGAGGTGCAGGGGAGTACGAGCAGTACTTC.

The chain carries TRBV10-3 and TRBJ2-1; 8 nucleotides line up with TRBD2. With 3 bases clipped from V and 8 bases from J, the junction kept 6 bases outside the gene matches. Per the germline V gene, CDR1 is ENHRY and CDR2 is SYGVKD. This CDR3 spans 14 amino acids. The CDR3 reads CAISDGETSDEQFF. CDR3 nucleotides: TGTGCCATCAGTGACGGCGAGACTAGCGATGAGCAGTTCTTC.

This chain links TRBV3-1 with TRBJ2-3; no clear D. Trimming cost V 0 bases and J 6 bases, with 7 bases left between them. The CDR3 spans 13 residues. Germline V gene sequence: CDR1 LGHDT, CDR2 YNNKEL (reference sequence). For the CDR3, the DNA is TGTGCCAGCAGCCAAGACCGAGTGGATACGCAGTATTTT. Encoded protein: CASSQDRVDTQYF.

Points on this clonotype: Germline and junction disagree at one end, which may indicate a read error. This rearrangement joins TRBV4-1 to TRBJ2-3; the D gene could be TRBD1 or TRBD2 (6 bases each). Germline assignment: CDR1 MGHRA and CDR2 YSYEKL. This CDR3 has 15 amino acids. The chain's CDR3 is CASSQGGKLGDTQYF. CDR3 bases: TGTGCCAGCAGCCAAGGGGGGAAATTAGGAGATACGCAGTATTTT.

DNA for the CDR3: TGTGCCAGCAGCTTAGTGGAGGTCGGGGGCAATCAGCCCCAGCATTTT. Protein product: CASSLVEVGGNQPQHF. V and J are TRBV7-2 and TRBJ1-5, with D unclear. Germline loops: CDR1 SGHTA, CDR2 FQGNSA. V lost 1 base to trimming and J lost 2 bases, with 12 bases between them. The CDR3 extends over 16 amino acids. Combining the CDR3 with reference TRBV7-2 and TRBJ1-5 gives the whole variable domain GAGVSQSPSNKVTEKGKDVELRCDPISGHTALYWYRQSLGQGLEFLIYFQGNSAPDKSGLPSDRFSAERTGGSVSTLTIQRTQQEDSAVYLCASSLVEVGGNQPQHFGDGTRLSIL.

This clonotype was recorded many times. CDR3 nucleotide sequence: TGTGCCAGCAGCCCAAAAGGGGGGAGGACTGAAGCTTTCTTT. Its translation is CASSPKGGRTEAFF. The chain employs TRBV7-2 and TRBJ1-1; TRBD1 might be the D (6 bases). V was trimmed by 5 bases and J by 5 bases, leaving 15 bases between them. CDR1 and CDR2 (germline): SGHTA, FQGNSA. This CDR3 has 14 amino acids. Together with reference TRBV7-2 and TRBJ1-1, the CDR3 gives the full variable domain: GAGVSQSPSNKVTEKGKDVELRCDPISGHTALYWYRQSLGQGLEFLIYFQGNSAPDKSGLPSDRFSAERTGGSVSTLTIQRTQQEDSAVYLCASSPKGGRTEAFFGQGTRLTVV.

The J gene is TRBJ2-2, the V gene TRBV29-1; 8 bases are shared with TRBD1. CDR1 and CDR2 (germline): SQVTM, ANQGSEA. This CDR3 is built from 15 residues. The V gene end was trimmed by 0 bases and the J gene end by 5 bases; junction bases not matched to a gene: 5. For the CDR3, the DNA is TGCAGCGTTGAAGATCAATGGACAGGGACCGGGGAGCTGTTTTTT. Its protein is CSVEDQWTGTGELFF.

CDR3 sequence: CSASTPGTEAFF. DNA of the CDR3: TGCAGTGCTAGCACTCCGGGCACTGAAGCTTTCTTT. The chain combines TRBV20-1 with TRBJ1-1, with D unresolved. This CDR3 region has 12 residues. Per the germline V gene, CDR1 is DFQATT and CDR2 is SNEGSKA (reference sequence). V lost 3 bases and J 4 bases, leaving 9 bases between the germline ends.

The CDR3 region is CASSERGEDTQYF. CDR3 sequence (DNA): TGTGCCAGCAGCGAGCGGGGAGAAGATACGCAGTATTTT. The V and J genes are TRBV13 and TRBJ2-3; 7 bases are a match to TRBD2. The germline V gene has CDR1 PRHDT and CDR2 FYEKMQ (reference sequence). V trimming: 5 bases; J trimming: 5 bases; junction bases outside the gene matches: 4. The CDR3 runs to 13 residues.